The TCR beta chain described here comes from a study of blood T cell repertoires in COVID-19. The wider study: Sites across the United States, Italy and Spain contributed samples from acute and convalescent COVID-19. T cells, B-cell-depleted T cells, or PBMCs supplied cDNA or gDNA.

V was clipped by 1 base and J by 8 bases; unmatched bases: 6. Germline V gives CDR1 MGHRA, CDR2 YSYEKL. The CDR3 contains 15 residues. Original analysis: Amplification with reference gene primers provided the estimates of nucleated cell counts. Libraries were prepared by immunoSEQ multiplex PCR; TCRdb keeps only in-frame clonotypes and omits some of them. For V, J and clone size, that table is used; D and trimming come from the DNA. The sample comprises tens of thousands of clones, 80% to 90% of which are singletons, and roughly 5.4% rests with the top ten. This clone was counted a few times. Material: peripheral blood. The origin of this receptor is a woman aged 80 or over with active COVID-19. V is TRBV4-1 and J is TRBJ2-1; 9 positions match TRBD2. Written as DNA, the CDR3 is TGCGCCAGCAGCCAAGGGAGCGGGAGGATTTATGAGCAGTTCTTC. Translation: CASSQGSGRIYEQFF.